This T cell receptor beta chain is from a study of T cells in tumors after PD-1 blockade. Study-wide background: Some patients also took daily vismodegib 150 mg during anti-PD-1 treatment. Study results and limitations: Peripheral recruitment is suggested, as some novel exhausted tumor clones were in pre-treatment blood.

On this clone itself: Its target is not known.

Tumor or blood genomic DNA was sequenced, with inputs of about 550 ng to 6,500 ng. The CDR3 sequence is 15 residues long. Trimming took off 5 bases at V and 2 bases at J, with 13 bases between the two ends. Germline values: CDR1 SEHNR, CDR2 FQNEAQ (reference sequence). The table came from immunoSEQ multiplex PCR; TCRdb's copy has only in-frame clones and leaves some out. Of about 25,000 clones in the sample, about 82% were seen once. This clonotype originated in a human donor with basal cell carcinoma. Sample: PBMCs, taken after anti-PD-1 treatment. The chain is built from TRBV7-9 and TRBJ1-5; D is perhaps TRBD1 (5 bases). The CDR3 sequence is CASSPGDSGNQPQHF. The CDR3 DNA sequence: TGTGCCAGCAGCCCGGGGGATTCCGGCAATCAGCCCCAGCATTTT. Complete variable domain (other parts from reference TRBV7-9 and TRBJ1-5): DTGVSQNPRHKITKRGQNVTFRCDPISEHNRLYWYRQTLGQGPEFLTYFQNEAQLEKSRLLSDRFSAERPKGSFSTLEIQRTEQGDSAMYLCASSPGDSGNQPQHFGDGTRLSIL.